Presented here are 8 T cell receptor beta chains from one specimen sequenced in a study of monozygotic twins with inflammatory bowel disease. TCRdb reprocessed the 5' RACE reads, with one entry per CDR3 protein and no DNA. The listing contains about 380,000 distinct CDR3 sequences. The sequenced material came from blood. These receptors originate from a human donor with ulcerative colitis or Crohn's disease, or a healthy co-twin of an affected twin (not recorded which).

V gene TRBV28 combines with J gene TRBJ2-7; TCRdb selects TRBD1, and the lack of DNA leaves this call unchecked. There are 15 residues in the CDR3. Germline lookup yields CDR1 MDHEN and CDR2 SYDVKM. This CDR3 is CASTLQPGGSYEQYF.

V is TRBV29-1 and J is TRBJ1-1; TCRdb picks TRBD1, but there is no DNA to check that call. This CDR3 spans 13 amino acids. In germline, CDR1 is SQVTM, CDR2 ANQGSEA. The CDR3 protein is CSVSGTVGTEAFF.

V and J are TRBV7-2 and TRBJ2-1; TCRdb's D call, TRBD2, is unchecked because there is no DNA. There are 17 residues in the CDR3. Germline-derived CDR1 and CDR2 are SGHTA and FQGNSA. CDR3 loop: CASSLSSGTIGGNEQFF.

V usage is TRBV20-1 and J usage is TRBJ1-1; there is no DNA to check the TCRdb D call of TRBD1. This CDR3 is 12 amino acids long. Germline V gives CDR1 DFQATT, CDR2 SNEGSKA (reference sequence). The CDR3: CKTGQATGEAFF.

The chain combines TRBV5-1 with TRBJ1-1. The CDR3 loop spans 15 amino acids. CDR1 is SGHRS, CDR2 YFSETQ, per germline. CDR3 residues: CASSLEEGITSAAFF.

The chain links TRBV20-1 to TRBJ2-5; TCRdb outputs TRBD1, but without DNA this stays unchecked. The CDR3 runs 14 residues. Germline loops: CDR1 DFQATT, CDR2 SNEGSKA (reference sequence). The CDR3 region is CSALSYRGQETQYF.

This rearrangement joins TRBV7-2 to TRBJ2-1. CDR3 length: 15 residues. CDR1 SGHTA and CDR2 FQGNSA come from the germline V gene. The chain's CDR3 is CASSLRESFYNEQFF.

The CDR3 here is CASRPAGTYEQYF. The rearrangement joins TRBV6-5 to TRBJ2-7. Germline V gene sequence: CDR1 MNHEY, CDR2 SVGAGI. The length of the CDR3 is 13 residues.